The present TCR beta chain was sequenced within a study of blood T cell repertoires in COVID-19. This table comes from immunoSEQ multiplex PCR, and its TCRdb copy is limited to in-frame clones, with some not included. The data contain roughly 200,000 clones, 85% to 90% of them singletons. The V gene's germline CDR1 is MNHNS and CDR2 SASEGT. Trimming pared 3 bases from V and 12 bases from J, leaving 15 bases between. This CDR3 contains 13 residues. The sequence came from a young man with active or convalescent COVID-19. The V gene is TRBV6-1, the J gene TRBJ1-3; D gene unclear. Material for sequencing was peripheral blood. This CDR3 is CASSELQEIHIYF. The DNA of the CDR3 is TGTGCCAGCAGTGAGTTACAAGAAATTCACATATATTTT.